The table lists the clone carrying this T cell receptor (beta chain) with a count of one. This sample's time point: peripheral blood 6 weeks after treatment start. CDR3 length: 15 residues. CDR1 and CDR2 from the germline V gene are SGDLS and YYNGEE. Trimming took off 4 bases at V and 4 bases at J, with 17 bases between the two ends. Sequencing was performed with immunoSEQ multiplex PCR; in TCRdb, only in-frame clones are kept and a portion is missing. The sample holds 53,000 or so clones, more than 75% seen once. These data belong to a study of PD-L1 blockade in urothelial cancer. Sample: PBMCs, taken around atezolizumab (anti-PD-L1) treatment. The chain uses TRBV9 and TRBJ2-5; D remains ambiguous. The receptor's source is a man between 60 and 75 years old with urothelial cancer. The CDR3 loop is CASSSERIGSETQYF. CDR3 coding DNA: TGTGCCAGCAGCTCCGAGAGGATTGGATCAGAGACCCAGTACTTC.